The rows below give T cell receptor beta chains drawn from one sample of a study of control samples from healthy donors and cancer patients. TCRdb's table, derived via immunoSEQ multiplex PCR, lists solely in-frame clones and lacks some. The sample contains over 120,000 clones, 85% to 95% of which appear only once. The specimen sequenced was PBMCs. Every receptor here comes from a man between 60 and 70 years old with colorectal cancer. Each CDR3 is given with its conserved first and last residue. The order of the fields is D gene, clone size, J gene, V gene, CDR3 protein, CDR3 DNA. D genes are given only for firm matches. Clone sizes are given selectively: once, few, many, or a class where the clone is expanded.

D: TRBD2; size: once; J: TRBJ2-1; V: TRBV7-2; CDR3: CASSLPGTSGINEQFF; DNA: TGTGCCAGCAGCTTACCAGGGACTAGCGGGATCAATGAGCAGTTCTTC
D: NA; size: NA; J: TRBJ2-7; V: TRBV6-4; CDR3: CASSDSPAASYEQYF; DNA: TGTGCCAGCAGTGACTCACCAGCGGCATCCTACGAGCAGTACTTC
D: NA; size: NA; J: TRBJ2-1; V: TRBV7-2; CDR3: CASSLYRPGVHFYNEQFF; DNA: TGTGCCAGCAGCTTATATCGTCCGGGGGTCCACTTCTACAATGAGCAGTTCTTC
D: NA; size: NA; J: TRBJ2-7; V: TRBV5-1; CDR3: CASSSQGEGYEQYF; DNA: TGCGCCAGCAGCTCACAGGGGGAGGGCTACGAGCAGTACTTC
D: TRBD1; size: NA; J: TRBJ1-2; V: TRBV2; CDR3: CASSRTGDGYTF; DNA: TGTGCCAGCAGTAGGACAGGGGACGGCTACACCTTC
D: NA; size: once; J: TRBJ1-4; V: TRBV5-4; CDR3: CASSFGGYGEKLFF; DNA: TGTGCCAGCAGCTTTGGGGGATATGGCGAAAAACTGTTTTTT
D: TRBD2; size: NA; J: TRBJ2-1; V: TRBV6-4; CDR3: CASKRSGGAANEQFF; DNA: TGTGCCAGCAAAAGAAGCGGGGGGGCCGCCAATGAGCAGTTCTTC
D: NA; size: NA; J: TRBJ1-5; V: TRBV5-6; CDR3: CASSSVVNGNQPQHF; DNA: TGTGCCAGCAGCTCAGTGGTGAACGGCAATCAGCCCCAGCATTTT
D: NA; size: NA; J: TRBJ2-7; V: TRBV10-3; CDR3: CAISEWGETGEYEQYF; DNA: TGTGCCATCAGTGAGTGGGGAGAAACAGGTGAATACGAGCAGTACTTC
D: NA; size: NA; J: TRBJ2-3; V: TRBV4-3; CDR3: CASSQAGGADTQYF; DNA: TGCGCCAGCAGCCAAGCCGGGGGCGCAGATACGCAGTATTTT
D: TRBD2; size: NA; J: TRBJ2-7; V: TRBV18; CDR3: CASSPPTGGPEQYF; DNA: TGTGCCAGCTCACCACCGACGGGGGGGCCCGAGCAGTACTTC
D: NA; size: NA; J: TRBJ2-7; V: TRBV27; CDR3: CASSPADRRAYEQYF; DNA: TGTGCCAGCAGTCCAGCCGACAGGAGAGCCTACGAGCAGTACTTC
D: TRBD1; size: NA; J: TRBJ1-1; V: TRBV5-5; CDR3: CASSFPGGGGTEAFF; DNA: TGTGCCAGCAGCTTCCCAGGGGGAGGTGGGACTGAAGCTTTCTTT
D: NA; size: NA; J: TRBJ1-5; V: TRBV7-2; CDR3: CASSLAAGGNQPQHF; DNA: TGTGCCAGCAGCTTAGCGGCAGGAGGCAATCAGCCCCAGCATTTT
D: NA; size: NA; J: TRBJ2-7; V: TRBV19; CDR3: CASSIDRAGVRYEQYF; DNA: TGTGCCAGTAGTATAGATCGGGCAGGGGTCCGCTACGAGCAGTACTTC
D: TRBD1; size: NA; J: TRBJ1-1; V: TRBV4-1; CDR3: CASSQDEWDRVTEAFF; DNA: TGCGCCAGCAGCCAAGATGAGTGGGACAGGGTCACTGAAGCTTTCTTT
D: TRBD2; size: NA; J: TRBJ2-5; V: TRBV27; CDR3: CASRAGAGETQYF; DNA: TGTGCCAGCAGAGCGGGGGCGGGGGAGACCCAGTACTTC
D: NA; size: NA; J: TRBJ1-2; V: TRBV21-1; CDR3: CASSKFPDRAYGYTF; DNA: TGTGCCAGCAGCAAATTCCCGGACAGGGCCTATGGCTACACCTTC
D: NA; size: NA; J: TRBJ2-7; V: TRBV12-3/TRBV12-4; CDR3: CASSWRGSYEQYF; DNA: TGTGCCAGCAGTTGGCGGGGCTCCTACGAGCAGTACTTC
D: TRBD1; size: NA; J: TRBJ1-2; V: TRBV30; CDR3: CAWTGGGYGYTF; DNA: TGTGCCTGGACAGGGGGAGGGTATGGCTACACCTTC
D: TRBD1; size: NA; J: TRBJ1-2; V: TRBV3-1/TRBV3-2; CDR3: CASSGDRVNGYTF; DNA: TGTGCCAGCAGCGGAGACAGGGTCAACGGCTACACCTTC
D: NA; size: NA; J: TRBJ2-3; V: TRBV19; CDR3: CASSMAGKTDTQYF; DNA: TGTGCCAGTAGTATGGCAGGGAAGACAGATACGCAGTATTTT
D: TRBD2; size: NA; J: TRBJ2-5; V: TRBV3-1/TRBV3-2; CDR3: CASSPGASGGAQETQYF; DNA: TGTGCCTCATCCCCGGGGGCTAGCGGGGGGGCCCAAGAGACCCAGTACTTC
D: TRBD1; size: NA; J: TRBJ1-5; V: TRBV3-1/TRBV3-2; CDR3: CASSQDLGLTQGARQPQHF; DNA: TGTGCCAGCAGCCAAGATTTGGGGCTGACGCAGGGGGCACGTCAGCCCCAGCATTTT
D: TRBD1; size: few; J: TRBJ1-1; V: TRBV7-9; CDR3: CASSSPGQGASRDTEAFF; DNA: TGTGCCAGCAGCTCCCCGGGACAGGGGGCATCGAGGGACACTGAAGCTTTCTTT
D: TRBD1; size: NA; J: TRBJ1-5; V: TRBV4-3; CDR3: CASRKDRGGGQPQHF; DNA: TGCGCCAGCAGAAAAGACAGGGGCGGAGGTCAGCCCCAGCATTTT
D: TRBD1; size: NA; J: TRBJ1-3; V: TRBV4-1; CDR3: CASSRQGAIRTGPGNTIYF; DNA: TGCGCCAGCAGTAGACAGGGGGCGATCCGAACGGGCCCTGGAAACACCATATATTTT
D: NA; size: once; J: TRBJ1-2; V: TRBV18; CDR3: CASTPETDYGYTF; DNA: TGTGCCAGCACACCGGAGACAGACTATGGCTACACCTTC
D: NA; size: NA; J: TRBJ2-5; V: TRBV21-1; CDR3: CASSKGQGQETQYF; DNA: TGTGCCAGCAGCAAAGGGCAGGGCCAAGAGACCCAGTACTTC
D: NA; size: NA; J: TRBJ2-7; V: TRBV27; CDR3: CASSLTQGDYEQYF; DNA: TGTGCCAGCAGTCTCACCCAGGGCGACTACGAGCAGTACTTC
D: NA; size: NA; J: TRBJ1-1; V: TRBV30; CDR3: CAWSVSRNTEAFF; DNA: TGTGCCTGGAGTGTGAGCAGGAACACTGAAGCTTTCTTT
D: TRBD2; size: NA; J: TRBJ2-7; V: TRBV30; CDR3: CAWTAGGYEQYF; DNA: TGTGCCTGGACTGCGGGGGGCTACGAGCAGTACTTC
D: NA; size: NA; J: TRBJ1-5; V: TRBV23-1; CDR3: CASSQILINQPQHF; DNA: TGCGCCAGCAGTCAAATCCTTATCAATCAGCCCCAGCATTTT